Shown below are 14 T cell receptor beta chains from a single sample sequenced in a study of immune reconstitution after stem cell transplant in scleroderma. MiXCR, applied by TCRdb to the RT-PCR reads, yields one record per CDR3 protein. This table has 1,700 or so distinct CDR3 sequences, about 13% appearing once. The specimen was taken before or after autologous hematopoietic stem cell transplantation (not recorded which). The receptors were sampled from a female donor with systemic sclerosis.

The table lists this clonotype with a few counts. This rearrangement joins TRBV15 to TRBJ1-1; D remains ambiguous. Germline values: CDR1 LNHNV, CDR2 YYDKDF (reference sequence). CDR3 size: 16 residues. V was cut by 0 bases and J by 3 bases, with 14 bases left in between. The CDR3 DNA sequence: TGTGCCACCAGCAGAGATCTTTCAGCTGAAGACACTGAAGCTTTCTTT. Amino acid sequence: CATSRDLSAEDTEAFF.

This clonotype rates as medium-sized. The V call is TRBV20-1, the J call TRBJ1-4; 7 nucleotides align to TRBD1. The CDR3 contains 17 residues. The V segment lost 1 base and the J segment 0 bases; nucleotides outside the gene matches: 8. The V gene's germline CDR1 is DFQATT and CDR2 SNEGSKA (reference sequence). The CDR3 DNA reads as TGCAGTGCTAGAGTCGCGAGACAGGGAGCAACTAATGAAAAACTGTTTTTT. It translates to CSARVARQGATNEKLFF.

This clonotype rates as large. The chain carries TRBV15 and TRBJ1-2; no definite D call. The V end lost 0 bases, the J end lost 2 bases, and 13 bases lay between the germline ends. The germline CDR1 and CDR2 sequences are LNHNV and YYDKDF (reference sequence). The CDR3 is made up of 16 amino acids. CDR3 coding DNA: TGTGCCACCAGCAGAGATTCCTTCGATTCCAACTATGGCTACACCTTC. Its protein is CATSRDSFDSNYGYTF.

This clonotype is judged medium-sized. The V and J genes are TRBV29-1 and TRBJ2-2; D is unclear. V gave up 3 bases and J gave up 1 base, with 9 bases separating them. Germline lookup yields CDR1 SQVTM and CDR2 ANQGSEA. The CDR3 has 14 amino acids. The CDR3 sequence: CSVDSAGNTGELFF. Here the CDR3 DNA reads TGCAGCGTTGATTCAGCAGGGAACACCGGGGAGCTGTTTTTT.

V is TRBV5-1 and J is TRBJ2-3, with 9 bases identical to TRBD2. Germline CDR1 reads SGHRS; CDR2 reads YFSETQ. This CDR3 is 13 amino acids long. J lost 9 bases, V lost 4 bases, and 6 bases had no gene match. This chain's CDR3 is CASSGAGGRTQYF. The CDR3 coding sequence is TGCGCCAGCAGCGGGGCGGGGGGGCGAACGCAGTATTTT.

In this sample, this clonotype is medium-sized. V gene TRBV20-1 combines with J gene TRBJ1-1; D perhaps matches TRBD1 (5 bases). The germline V gene has CDR1 DFQATT and CDR2 SNEGSKA (reference sequence). The V gene lost 5 bases and the J gene lost 2 bases, with 15 bases spanning the gap. The CDR3 covers 14 residues. CDR3 in amino acids: CSADPRQGNTEAFF. CDR3 nucleotide sequence: TGCAGTGCTGACCCCCGGCAGGGAAACACTGAAGCTTTCTTT.

The CDR3 DNA reads TGTGCCAGCAGTTCCTCCGGGGCGCAGCCCCAGCATTTT. Encoded protein: CASSSSGAQPQHF. The chain joins TRBV27 to TRBJ1-5; D perhaps matches TRBD1 (5 bases). The germline V and J ends were trimmed by 4 bases and 7 bases, with 11 bases remaining between them. Germline V lookup: CDR1 MNHEY, CDR2 SMNVEV (reference sequence). CDR3 length equals 13 residues.

This clonotype rates as medium-sized. This sequence joins TRBV2 and TRBJ2-3; possibly TRBD1 or TRBD2 for D (5 bases each). Trimming shortened V by 7 bases and J by 6 bases, and 20 bases separated the two germline ends. This CDR3 has 15 residues. The germline gives CDR1 SNHLY, CDR2 FYNNEI. In nucleotides, the CDR3 is TGTGCCAGCAAATTTGAGCAGGGTAGGAGGGATACGCAGTATTTT. Translating it yields CASKFEQGRRDTQYF.

This clonotype was recorded a few times. This chain connects TRBV20-1 to TRBJ1-1, with D tentatively TRBD1 (5 bases). V was shortened by 2 bases and J by 1 base, with 17 bases between the two germline ends. The CDR3 runs 16 residues. Germline V gene lookup returns CDR1 DFQATT and CDR2 SNEGSKA (reference sequence). The CDR3 DNA reads TGCAGTGCTAGAAGGCTTGACAGTACAGCGAACACTGAAGCTTTCTTT. Translated, it gives CSARRLDSTANTEAFF.

By proportion, this clonotype is large. The chain employs TRBV20-1 and TRBJ2-5; D remains unclear. Per germline, CDR1 DFQATT and CDR2 SNEGSKA (reference sequence). The V end lost 0 bases, the J end lost 3 bases, and 8 bases lay between the germline ends. The CDR3 spans 13 residues. The CDR3 spells CSAREWVEETQYF. The DNA for the CDR3 is TGCAGTGCTAGAGAGTGGGTAGAAGAGACCCAGTACTTC.

The chain employs TRBV27 and TRBJ2-5; 8 bases are shared with TRBD2. Germline trimming cut 8 bases from V and 4 bases from J; bases unmatched to any gene: 12. Germline V gene data show CDR1 as MNHEY and CDR2 as SMNVEV (reference sequence). The length of the CDR3 is 15 residues. The chain's CDR3 is CASVPGGGRGETQYF. DNA of the CDR3: TGTGCCAGCGTCCCGGGCGGGGGGCGTGGAGAGACCCAGTACTTC.

This clonotype is medium-sized within its sample. The rearrangement joins TRBV29-1 to TRBJ1-2; TRBD1 might be the D (5 bases). Germline V gene sequence: CDR1 SQVTM, CDR2 ANQGSEA. Trimming pared 2 bases from V and 8 bases from J, leaving 12 bases between. CDR3 length equals 12 residues. The CDR3 reads CSVERRAWGYTF. The CDR3 coding sequence is TGCAGCGTTGAACGCAGGGCGTGGGGCTACACCTTC. The complete variable domain, with remaining parts taken from reference TRBV29-1 and TRBJ1-2, reads SAVISQKPSRDICQRGTSLTIQCQVDSQVTMMFWYRQQPGQSLTLIATANQGSEATYESGFVIDKFPISRPNLTFSTLTVSNMSPEDSSIYLCSVERRAWGYTFGSGTRLTVV.

Judged by abundance, this clonotype is medium-sized. The J gene is TRBJ2-7, the V gene TRBV5-4; 10 nucleotides align to TRBD1. Trimming cost V 4 bases and J 4 bases; bases outside gene matches: 8. The CDR3 covers 15 residues. Germline lookup yields CDR1 SGHNT and CDR2 YYREEE (reference sequence). The CDR3 DNA is TGTGCCAGCAGCCCCCCCCCGGGACAGGGGTACGAGCAGTACTTC. Translated: CASSPPPGQGYEQYF.

This clonotype is medium-sized in the sample. The chain recombines TRBV3-1 with TRBJ1-4; possible D gene TRBD1, 6 bases. The V end was cut by 8 bases, the J end by 2 bases, with 9 bases between. Germline CDR1 is LGHDT and CDR2 is YNNKEL (reference sequence). CDR3 size: 13 residues. The CDR3 spells CASGGGTNEKLFF. The CDR3 coding sequence is TGTGCCAGCGGGGGCGGCACTAATGAAAAACTGTTTTTT.